This passage covers 23 T cell receptor beta chains from one sample sequenced in a study of T cells in women clearing cervical HPV infection. Using immunoSEQ multiplex PCR, the repertoire was profiled, and TCRdb retains in-frame clones only, with some absent. Its table records some 43,000 clones. Sequencing input: blood buffy coat. The receptors originated from a woman between 18 and 69 years old with a cervical HPV16 infection that either progressed to CIN3+ or cleared (not recorded which).

As regards this clone: From the germline J gene comes the end of the CDR3, since the read stops 3 residues before it. The V and J genes are TRBV5-4 and TRBJ2-7; D gene ambiguous. The V gene's germline CDR1 is SGHNT and CDR2 YYREEE (reference sequence). The CDR3 has 12 residues. The V end lost 0 bases, the J end lost 6 bases, and 7 bases lay between the germline ends. Partial CDR3 DNA: TGTGCCAGCAGCTTGGATCAGGCCGAG. Its protein product is CASSLDQAE. The whole CDR3 sequence is CASSLDQAEQYF.

With regard to this clone: The read ends 3 residues early relative to the CDR3; the germline J gene fills the gap. The V and J genes are TRBV6-1 and TRBJ1-4; 7 bases line up with TRBD1. J was trimmed by 5 bases and V by 2 bases; bases with no gene match: 8. The CDR3 covers 16 residues. Germline lookup yields CDR1 MNHNS and CDR2 SASEGT. CDR3 region: CASSEWVRTGNEKLFF. The part of the CDR3 DNA that was read is TGTGCCAGCAGTGAATGGGTACGGACAGGAAATGAAAAA.

As regards this clone: The sequence runs out 3 residues before the end of the CDR3; the remainder is reconstructed from the germline J gene. This sequence joins TRBV5-1 and TRBJ2-5; D gene ambiguous. The CDR3 consists of 16 residues. Germline V CDR1 and CDR2: SGHRS, YFSETQ. V was shortened by 0 bases and J by 5 bases, with 17 bases between the two germline ends. CDR3 region: CASSLGGLAGSETQYF. CDR3 DNA, as far as it was read: TGCGCCAGCAGCTTGGGCGGATTAGCCGGGTCGGAGACC.

Concerning this clone itself: The CDR3 extends 3 residues past the end of the read, so its final part is completed from the germline J gene. J is TRBJ1-4 and V is TRBV19; D is perhaps TRBD1 (5 bases). Germline-derived CDR1 and CDR2 are LNHDA and SQIVND (reference sequence). The CDR3 length is 11 residues. Between the trimmed V and J ends, which lost 6 bases and 7 bases, there was a span of 6 bases. Here the CDR3 reads CASSDSEKLFF. CDR3 bases read: TGTGCCAGTAGCGACAGTGAAAAA.

Notes on this clone: The CDR3 extends 3 residues past the end of the read, so its final part is completed from the germline J gene. The chain carries TRBV6-2 or TRBV6-3 and TRBJ2-3; the match to TRBD2 covers 10 bases. CDR1 MNHEY and CDR2 SVGEGT come from the germline V gene. The CDR3 is 16 residues long. The CDR3 here is CASGLLSGGADETQYF. CDR3 bases read: TGTGCCAGCGGACTGCTCAGCGGGGGGGCCGATGAGACG.

About this clone: The read comes to an end 3 residues before the CDR3 does, leaving the germline J gene to fill in the end. J is TRBJ1-4 and V is TRBV29-1; D call uncertain. CDR1 is SQVTM and CDR2 is ANQGSEA in the germline V gene. With 5 bases removed from V and 3 bases from J, the gap between germline ends came to 7 bases. The CDR3 runs to 12 residues. CDR3: CSVWASNEKLFF. Incomplete CDR3 DNA: TGCAGCGTTTGGGCCTCTAATGAAAAA.

Comment on this clone: Read coverage stops 3 residues before the CDR3 terminus; the germline J gene supplies the remainder. V is TRBV19 and J is TRBJ2-5; 9 bases are a match to TRBD1. CDR3 length equals 17 residues. The J segment lost 1 base and the V segment lost 5 bases, leaving 11 bases of the junction unmatched. Germline V lookup: CDR1 LNHDA, CDR2 SQIVND (reference sequence). The CDR3 protein is CASSADRDRVGQETQYF. The CDR3 bases that were read are TGTGCCAGTAGTGCAGACCGGGACAGGGTTGGCCAAGAGACC.

As to this clone: The observed sequence ends 3 residues before the CDR3 terminus, with the missing tail filled in from the germline J gene. The V gene is TRBV5-8, the J gene TRBJ2-2, with D tentatively TRBD2 (6 bases). Trimming took off 4 bases at V and 10 bases at J, with 14 bases between the two ends. The CDR3 runs to 13 residues. Germline values: CDR1 SGHTS, CDR2 YDEGEE. CDR3 sequence reads: CASSEGTYEELFF. CDR3 bases read: TGTGCCAGCAGCGAAGGGACTTATGAGGAG. Together with reference TRBV5-8 and TRBJ2-2, the CDR3 gives the full variable domain: EAGVTQSPTHLIKTRGQQATLRCSPISGHTSVYWYQQALGLGLQFLLWYDEGEERNRGNFPPRFSGRQFPNYSSELNVNALELEDSALYLCASSEGTYEELFFGEGSRLTVL.

The CDR3 spells CASSLEVGGADGELFF. The sequenced part of the CDR3 DNA is TGCGCCAGCAGCTTGGAGGTGGGAGGGGCCGACGGGGAG. The chain employs TRBV5-1 and TRBJ2-2, with 7 bases identical to TRBD2. Read coverage stops 3 residues before the CDR3 terminus; the germline J gene supplies the remainder. With 0 bases clipped from V and 7 bases from J, the junction kept 9 bases outside the gene matches. The CDR3 extends over 16 amino acids. Germline loops: CDR1 SGHRS, CDR2 YFSETQ. Drawing the rest from reference TRBV5-1 and TRBJ2-2, the complete variable domain is KAGVTQTPRYLIKTRGQQVTLSCSPISGHRSVSWYQQTPGQGLQFLFEYFSETQRNKGNFPGRFSGRQFSNSRSEMNVSTLELGDSALYLCASSLEVGGADGELFFGEGSRLTVL.

On this clone: The read halts 3 residues ahead of the CDR3 end, with the missing end drawn from the germline J gene. This chain links TRBV5-1 with TRBJ2-1, with TRBD1 matching 12 bases. The J segment lost 7 bases and the V segment lost 5 bases, leaving 7 bases of the junction unmatched. Germline V gives CDR1 SGHRS, CDR2 YFSETQ. CDR3 length: 15 residues. The sequenced CDR3 bases are TGCGCCAGCAGACCCGGGACAGGGGGCTTAAATGAG. Amino acid sequence: CASRPGTGGLNE. The CDR3, in full, reads CASRPGTGGLNEQFF.

On this clone itself: The sequenced fragment ends 3 residues before the CDR3 boundary, so the rest is inferred from the germline J gene. The V call is TRBV18, the J call TRBJ1-5; maybe TRBD1 (6 bases). CDR1 is KGHSH, CDR2 LQKENI, per germline. Trimming cost V 5 bases and J 2 bases, with 10 bases left between them. The CDR3 covers 14 residues. CDR3 residues: CASSGGDGNQPQHF. The sequenced part of the CDR3 DNA is TGTGCCAGCTCAGGGGGCGATGGCAATCAGCCC.

CDR3 DNA, as far as it was read: TGTGCCAGCAGTGGTCGGGTGCAACTAGAGACC. Protein product: CASSGRVQLET. The CDR3 reads in full as CASSGRVQLETQYF. V usage is TRBV2 and J usage is TRBJ2-5; D not resolved. The DNA ends 3 residues before the CDR3 does, and the rest of the CDR3 is filled in from the germline J gene. V lost 4 bases, J lost 4 bases, and 13 bases lay in between. The length of the CDR3 is 14 residues. Germline V gene data show CDR1 as SNHLY and CDR2 as FYNNEI.

Comment on this clone: The CDR3 end is not reached by the read, which stops 3 residues before it; the germline J gene fills it in. The chain employs TRBV20-1 and TRBJ2-7; 7 positions agree with TRBD1. The CDR3 contains 14 residues. Germline assignment: CDR1 DFQATT and CDR2 SNEGSKA (reference sequence). The V segment lost 5 bases and the J segment 1 base; nucleotides outside the gene matches: 8. The CDR3 DNA, read in part, is TGCAGTGCTGGGAAAGGGGACAGTTCCTACGAG. As protein: CSAGKGDSSYE. The whole CDR3 sequence reads CSAGKGDSSYEQYF.

This chain's CDR3 is CASSPRGGLQETQYF. The covered CDR3 bases are TGTGCCAGCTCACCACGAGGGGGCCTCCAAGAGACG. This rearrangement joins TRBV18 to TRBJ2-3, with 7 positions matching TRBD1. The read is 3 residues too short to cover the CDR3 end, so that end is filled in from the germline J gene. The CDR3 sequence is 15 residues long. Looked up from germline, CDR1 is KGHSH and CDR2 is LQKENI.

CDR3 amino acids: CSATPGQAVGMSNQPQHF. The CDR3 bases that were read are TGCAGTGCAACTCCGGGACAGGCGGTTGGGATGAGCAATCAGCCC. The V and J genes are TRBV20-1 and TRBJ1-5, with 8 bases fitting TRBD1. Read sequence stops 3 residues before the CDR3 end, and the germline J gene provides the missing end. Germline V gives CDR1 DFQATT, CDR2 SNEGSKA (reference sequence). The CDR3 loop spans 18 amino acids. With V trimmed by 6 bases and J by 1 base, 17 bases remained unmatched.

A remark on this clone: The sequence runs out 3 residues before the end of the CDR3; the remainder is reconstructed from the germline J gene. The chain is built from TRBV27 and TRBJ1-2, with 7 bases matching TRBD1. The V gene's germline CDR1 is MNHEY and CDR2 SMNVEV (reference sequence). This CDR3 contains 14 residues. CDR3 residues: CASTGSGGHRGYTF. CDR3 DNA, as far as it was read: TGTGCCAGCACGGGATCAGGGGGTCATAGGGGC.

Worth noting for this clone: The read stops 3 residues short of the end of the CDR3; the missing end is completed from the germline J gene. The chain is built from TRBV2 and TRBJ1-4; TRBD1 matches 11 bases. Germline CDR1 is SNHLY and CDR2 is FYNNEI. The CDR3 spans 14 residues. V lost 6 bases, J lost 7 bases, and 4 bases stayed unmatched. The chain's CDR3 is CASRPGQGVEKLFF. CDR3 DNA, as far as it was read: TGTGCCAGCAGGCCGGGACAGGGGGTTGAAAAA.

The CDR3: CASSIAETAGNEQFF. The DNA read from the CDR3 is TGTGCCAGTAGTATAGCGGAGACAGCAGGGAATGAG. J is TRBJ2-1 and V is TRBV19, with D tentatively TRBD1 (5 bases). Sequencing ends 3 residues short of the CDR3 end; the germline J gene provides the rest. Trimming left V 1 base short and J 7 bases short, with 14 bases between. The length of the CDR3 is 15 residues. The germline V gene has CDR1 LNHDA and CDR2 SQIVND (reference sequence).

A note on this clone: The sequenced fragment ends 3 residues before the CDR3 boundary, so the rest is inferred from the germline J gene. The chain employs TRBV5-4 and TRBJ2-7, with 9 bases fitting TRBD1. CDR1 is SGHNT and CDR2 is YYREEE in the germline V gene (reference sequence). The CDR3 covers 15 residues. J lost 6 bases, V lost 4 bases, and 11 bases had no gene match. The DNA read from the CDR3 is TGTGCCAGCAGCACCCCGGGACAGGGCTTAATCGAG. Translation gives CASSTPGQGLIE. The whole CDR3 reads CASSTPGQGLIEQYF.

CDR3 loop: CASSLYSGPYEQYF. The covered CDR3 bases are TGCGCCAGCAGCTTGTATAGCGGGCCCTACGAG. The chain is built from TRBV5-1 and TRBJ2-7; 7 nucleotides line up with TRBD2. Read coverage stops 3 residues before the CDR3 terminus; the germline J gene supplies the remainder. This CDR3 has 14 amino acids. Looked up from germline, CDR1 is SGHRS and CDR2 is YFSETQ. The V gene end was trimmed by 1 base and the J gene end by 2 bases; junction bases not matched to a gene: 3.

A remark on this clone: The read stops 3 residues short of the end of the CDR3; the missing end is completed from the germline J gene. The chain is built from TRBV5-1 and TRBJ1-1; 8 bases match TRBD1. Germline loops: CDR1 SGHRS, CDR2 YFSETQ. This CDR3 region has 20 residues. The ends lost 0 bases at V and 0 bases at J; junction bases unmatched: 16. The part of the CDR3 DNA that was read is TGCGCCAGCAGCTTGGTTGCGCAGGGGGCTTTAGTTTGGTTGAACACTGAA. Translating it yields CASSLVAQGALVWLNTE. The full CDR3 reads CASSLVAQGALVWLNTEAFF.

Regarding this clone: The sequenced fragment ends 3 residues before the CDR3 boundary, so the rest is inferred from the germline J gene. The chain joins TRBV5-1 to TRBJ2-3; tentative D call: TRBD2 (5 bases). This CDR3 is built from 15 residues. Germline lookup yields CDR1 SGHRS and CDR2 YFSETQ. V was clipped by 3 bases and J by 4 bases, with 15 bases between them. The sequenced CDR3 bases are TGCGCCAGCAGCTCGGACTGGGCTGGGGCAGATACG. The encoded protein is CASSSDWAGADT. The entire CDR3 reads CASSSDWAGADTQYF.

Partial CDR3 DNA: TGCGCCAGCAGTCTTAACAGGAGGCAAGAGACC. It codes for CASSLNRRQET. The complete CDR3 sequence is CASSLNRRQETQYF. This chain links TRBV23-1 with TRBJ2-5; perhaps D is TRBD1 or TRBD2 (5 bases each). The CDR3 extends 3 residues past the end of the read, so its final part is completed from the germline J gene. TRBV23-1 is designated an ORF whose function remains uncertain. This CDR3 has 14 residues. V lost 4 bases and J lost 2, with 11 bases in between.